This entry concerns a single TCR beta chain. This clonotype was seen only a few times. The antigen it binds to is not known. No base-level quality is on record; no much larger clone is a single base apart. Ficoll-Paque density gradient centrifugation was the method used to isolate PBMCs. This sample is part of a study of T-cell memory formation after mild COVID-19 (dated by TCRdb to about 2021). For the wider study: TCR sequence clusters from the two donors were found to be largely donor specific. In a couple of donors, T-cell clones that expanded and contracted after mild COVID-19 were tracked by sequencing TCRalpha and TCRbeta repertoires over time. The cohort was made up of two young adult volunteers, one female and one male, who were previously healthy. The research as a whole found: Clones that contracted from day 15 to 85 showed balanced CD4/CD8 phenotypes, whereas a second wave of clones that expanded from day 15 to 37 leaned towards CD4+. Some responding clones were detected in pre-infection memory, suggesting pre-existing cross-reactive memory T cells joined the SARS-CoV-2 response. Contracting CD4+ clones turned up mainly in the CM and EM memory subsets, whereas EMRA was where CD8+ clones were enriched. The second-wave clones that peaked on day 37 were not confirmed to be SARS-CoV-2 specific. The study included only a couple of mild cases, and larger cohorts that include severe cases with pre-infection samples were judged to be necessary.

Sequencing used an Illumina NovaSeq 6000. TCRalpha and TCRbeta cDNA libraries were constructed by 5'RACE with constant-segment primers, with sample barcodes and unique molecular identifiers being introduced. Trizol reagent was used to extract RNA from every sample. The libraries were amplified in two PCR steps, and the second step added a second sample barcode and Illumina TruSeq adapters. Sequencing of libraries was performed on an Illumina NovaSeq with 2 x 150 bp paired-end reads. In the paper's pipeline: With migec v1.2.7, reads were demultiplexed and then collapsed into UMI-guided consensus sequences. Using mixcr v2.1.11, the UMI consensuses were aligned to TRA and TRB V and J templates and assembled into clonotypes. A clonotype was counted as expanded or contracted only if both edgeR and NoisET called the change significant, with noise models trained on biological replicates. edgeR calls used a false discovery rate-adjusted p below 0.01 and a log2 fold-change threshold of 1. As an exploratory analysis of dynamics, max-normalized trajectories of the 1000 most abundant clonotypes were examined by PCA with hierarchical clustering. Separately sequenced CD4+ and CD8+ repertoires were used to assign a CD4 or CD8 phenotype to each responding clone. TCRdb ran its own pipeline on the public reads, namely fastp trimming at Q25 and MiXCR clone calling, and kept in-frame beta chains. Each CDR3 protein appears once, grouped with its most common genes and DNA. The authors' filters were not applied to this entry. A total of about 500,000 distinct CDR3 sequences appear in this sample, around 21% of them only once. Jointly, the top ten make up approximately 12% of the sample.

CDR1 and CDR2, per the germline V gene (reference sequence), are LNHDA and SQIVND. Compared with germline, V lacks 6 bases and J lacks 2 bases; bases without a gene match: 11. Inclusive of the bounding cysteine and phenylalanine, the CDR3 is 16 residues long. Only CDR3 DNA remains: 48 bases, in frame from the first base. This sequence originates from an adult woman who had mild COVID-19 (a few samples of this study predate the infection). The sample titles of this study are shuffled in the database, so cell type and time point are left out; the donor was told from shared clones. The chain was built from TRBV19 and TRBJ2-5, with TRBD1 matching 8 junction bases. The sample consisted of PBMCs or a T cell subset sorted from them (not recorded which). The CDR3 sequence is CASSPGQGVIQETQYF. The DNA sequence reads TGTGCCAGTAGCCCCGGACAGGGAGTTATTCAAGAGACCCAGTACTTC.